One TCR beta chain is described in this entry. These data are taken from a study of cytomegalovirus exposure and HLA in healthy donors. V lost 4 bases and J lost 4; bases outside the gene matches: 2. The length of the CDR3 is 14 residues. Germline loops: CDR1 SGHNT, CDR2 YYREEE (reference sequence). In the PCR, 60 Vbeta and 13 Jbeta primers were used. Sequenced by immunoSEQ multiplex PCR; TCRdb stores in-frame clones only, minus some. The sample contains around 130,000 clones, about 78% of which appear only once. What was sequenced was PBMCs. The chain combines TRBV5-4 with TRBJ2-7, with 13 bases matching TRBD2. This receptor was identified in a human donor in good health. The CDR3 spells CASSRTSGGYEQYF. CDR3 DNA: TGTGCCAGCAGCAGGACTAGCGGGGGATACGAGCAGTACTTC.